This is a list of T cell receptor beta chains from one sample in a study of shared clonotypes between healthy human individuals. Profiled with immunoSEQ multiplex PCR; TCRdb holds only in-frame clones, not every one. The profile shows some 1,100,000 clones, 75% to 80% of them singletons. Sample: memory CD4+ T cells from PBMCs. The receptors come from a man in his late teens or twenties in good health. Some clones in this sample may be carry-over from other donors' samples. Both conserved end residues are part of each CDR3. The order of the fields is J gene, clone size, D gene, V gene, CDR3 DNA, CDR3 protein. The D gene is left open where the match is weak. Rows give clone size only sometimes, using once, few, many, or a class for an expanded clone.

TRBJ1-2 | . | . | TRBV5-4 | TGTGCCAGCAGCGCAACAGGATATGGCTACACCTTC | CASSATGYGYTF
TRBJ2-1 | . | TRBD2 | TRBV11-3 | TGTGCCAGCAGCCCTCAGCGGGGGGGGTACTCAGAGCAGTTCTTC | CASSPQRGGYSEQFF
TRBJ2-5 | . | . | TRBV28 | TGTGCCAGCTTGTCCGCCCTAGCGATCCAAGAGACCCAGTACTTC | CASLSALAIQETQYF
TRBJ1-5 | . | . | TRBV28 | TGTGCCAGCAGTTTCCAGGCCGGGGTAAATCAGCCCCAGCATTTT | CASSFQAGVNQPQHF
TRBJ2-7 | . | TRBD1 | TRBV19 | TGTGCCAGTAGTCCCTCGGGACAGGGGGACGAGCAGTACTTC | CASSPSGQGDEQYF
TRBJ1-2 | . | . | TRBV18 | TGTGCCAGCTCGAATTCGCAGGGGTTCGGCTATGGCTACACCTTC | CASSNSQGFGYGYTF
TRBJ1-3 | . | . | TRBV4-2 | TGTGCCAGCAGCTCTAGAAGTTCTGGAAACACCATATATTTT | CASSSRSSGNTIYF
TRBJ1-1 | . | . | TRBV19 | TGTGCCAGTAGTATAGGGGGGCGTAACACTGAAGCTTTCTTT | CASSIGGRNTEAFF
TRBJ2-7 | few | . | TRBV6-1 | TGTGCCAGCAGCCGGGGCCAAGGTACAAACGAGCAGTACTTC | CASSRGQGTNEQYF
TRBJ2-1 | . | TRBD1 | TRBV2 | TGTGCCAGCAGTCCGGGACAGGGAGGATCGAGCTCCTACAATGAGCAGTTCTTC | CASSPGQGGSSSYNEQFF
TRBJ1-1 | . | . | TRBV27 | TGTGCCAGCAGTGATCGGCCCCTCGAAGGCACTGAAGCTTTCTTT | CASSDRPLEGTEAFF
TRBJ1-1 | many | . | TRBV28 | TGTGCCAGCACCGGGACACCATACACTGAAGCTTTCTTT | CASTGTPYTEAFF
TRBJ2-3 | . | . | TRBV10-3 | TGTGCCATCAGTGAGTCGACGATTAGCATCCTTAGCACAGATACGCAGTATTTT | CAISESTISILSTDTQYF
TRBJ1-3 | . | . | TRBV7-6 | TGTGCCAGCAGCTTAGGCTCCTTGACAGGCCCTCGGAGTTCTGGAAACACCATATATTTT | CASSLGSLTGPRSSGNTIYF
TRBJ2-2 | . | TRBD2 | TRBV27 | TGTGCCAGCAGTTTAGCGGGAGGGCCGCCCGGGGAGCTGTTTTTT | CASSLAGGPPGELFF
TRBJ1-5 | . | . | TRBV27 | TGTGCCAGCAGTCCAATGGTACAGGGCCGACCCAATCAGCCCCAGCATTTT | CASSPMVQGRPNQPQHF
TRBJ2-7 | once | . | TRBV6-5 | TGTGCCAGCAGTTACGGGACACGGTGGGAGCAGTACTTC | CASSYGTRWEQYF
TRBJ1-1 | . | . | TRBV29-1 | TGCAGCGTTGGTCACCGGAACACTGAAGCTTTCTTT | CSVGHRNTEAFF
TRBJ1-2 | many | TRBD1 | TRBV28 | TGTGCCAGCAGCCCGGACAGGGTCCATGGCTACACCTTC | CASSPDRVHGYTF
TRBJ1-1 | . | . | TRBV7-2 | TGTGCCAGCAGCTTAGCTACACGACAGAGGGCTTTCTTT | CASSLATRQRAFF
TRBJ1-2 | . | TRBD1 | TRBV5-4 | TGTGCCAGCAGCTTGTACGGCAGGGGGAGACGGGGCTACACCTTC | CASSLYGRGRRGYTF
TRBJ2-4 | . | TRBD1 | TRBV5-1 | TGCGCCAGCAGCTTGATAGGGACAGGGGACGGCATTCAGTACTTC | CASSLIGTGDGIQYF
TRBJ1-3 | . | TRBD1 | TRBV18 | TGTGCCAGCTCACCAATATGGACAGGGGCTGGAAACACCATATATTTT | CASSPIWTGAGNTIYF
TRBJ2-6 | . | . | TRBV21-1 | TGTGCCAGCAGCAAAACAAGACAGGGCCCCCCCTCTGGGGCCAACGTCCTGACTTTC | CASSKTRQGPPSGANVLTF
TRBJ2-1 | . | . | TRBV4-1 | TGCGCCAGCAGCCAAGTGGACTTGATGACCTACAATGAGCAGTTCTTC | CASSQVDLMTYNEQFF
TRBJ1-4 | . | . | TRBV7-8 | TGTGCCAGCAGCTGGTGGGGGAGGGAAAATGAAAAACTGTTTTTT | CASSWWGRENEKLFF
TRBJ2-6 | . | . | TRBV7-3 | TGTGCCAGCTCACTGACGACCAACCCTGGGGCCAACGTCCTGACTTTC | CASSLTTNPGANVLTF
TRBJ2-2 | . | TRBD1 | TRBV4-1 | TGCGCCAGCAGCCAAAAGGACAGGGGAATAGAGTACACCGGGGAGCTGTTTTTT | CASSQKDRGIEYTGELFF
TRBJ2-3 | . | TRBD2 | TRBV9 | TGTGCCAGCAGCGTAGCTGCTAGCGGGAGAGGCACAGATACGCAGTATTTT | CASSVAASGRGTDTQYF
TRBJ2-1 | . | TRBD2 | TRBV28 | TGTGCCAGCAGCCACTATTTTGCGGGCCTAGCGGGAGTCTACAATGAGCAGTTCTTC | CASSHYFAGLAGVYNEQFF
TRBJ2-7 | few | . | TRBV20-1 | TGCAGTGCTGCTCGCGCGGACGAGCAGTACTTC | CSAARADEQYF
TRBJ2-1 | few | TRBD1 | TRBV6-6 | TGTGCCAGCAGCCTACAGGGGAGTGAGCAGTTCTTC | CASSLQGSEQFF
TRBJ1-2 | many | . | TRBV6-5 | TGTGCCAGCAACAAACGGGACTACTATGGCTACACCTTC | CASNKRDYYGYTF
TRBJ2-2 | . | TRBD2 | TRBV28 | TGTGCCAGCAGTTTCGGGGGGGCTCTCACCGGGGAGCTGTTTTTT | CASSFGGALTGELFF
TRBJ1-2 | . | . | TRBV10-3 | TGTGCCACTTCGGACGGATCCTATGGCTACACCTTC | CATSDGSYGYTF
TRBJ2-2 | . | . | TRBV7-6 | TGTGCCAGCAGCTTAGCTCGGTACACCGGGGAGCTGTTTTTT | CASSLARYTGELFF
TRBJ2-1 | . | . | TRBV6-6 | TGTGCCAGCATGGACAGTTACAATGAGCAGTTCTTC | CASMDSYNEQFF
TRBJ1-4 | . | . | TRBV28 | TGTGCCAGCAGGGCCCAGACCGCAACTAATGAAAAACTGTTTTTT | CASRAQTATNEKLFF
TRBJ1-1 | . | TRBD1 | TRBV5-4 | TGTGCCAGCAGCTTGCCGGGGACAGGGGTGACTGAAGCTTTCTTT | CASSLPGTGVTEAFF
TRBJ1-2 | . | . | TRBV4-3 | TGCGCCAGCAGCCAAGACCGGACCACGGGCTACACCTTC | CASSQDRTTGYTF
TRBJ2-1 | . | . | TRBV7-2 | TGTGCCAGCAGCTCCAACAGGGCAGGGGATTACAATGAGCAGTTCTTC | CASSSNRAGDYNEQFF
TRBJ1-2 | . | . | TRBV10-3 | TGTGCCATCAGCGGGGAAATCTCTCCCCAAAACTATGGCTACACCTTC | CAISGEISPQNYGYTF
TRBJ1-3 | . | . | TRBV10-1 | TGCGCCAGCAGTGAGTCGATATCCTTTGGAGGGAGCTCTGGAAACACCATATATTTT | CASSESISFGGSSGNTIYF
TRBJ2-4 | . | . | TRBV5-4 | TGTGCCAGCAGCCCGGGCGCGCAAAACATTCAGTACTTC | CASSPGAQNIQYF
TRBJ1-3 | . | . | TRBV19 | TGTGCCAGTAGTACACCGGGACTCGCCGGAAACACCATATATTTT | CASSTPGLAGNTIYF
TRBJ2-5 | . | TRBD1 | TRBV28 | TGTGCCAGCAGTTTACCAACAGGGGTAGAGACCCAGTACTTC | CASSLPTGVETQYF
TRBJ1-2 | . | . | TRBV7-2 | TGTGCCAGCAGCTCGGGACCGATGTATGGCTACACCTTC | CASSSGPMYGYTF
TRBJ1-5 | . | TRBD1 | TRBV6-6 | TGTGCCAGCAGCCGCCAGGGACAGCCGGAGCCCCAGCATTTT | CASSRQGQPEPQHF
TRBJ2-5 | . | TRBD2 | TRBV7-3 | TGTGCCAGCAGCTTAAGAGCTAGCGGGAGTATTGAGACCCAGTACTTC | CASSLRASGSIETQYF